What follows are 20 T cell receptor beta chains derived from one specimen sequenced in a study of cytomegalovirus exposure and HLA in healthy donors. The PCR employed 60 Vbeta primers together with 13 Jbeta primers. Clones were sequenced by immunoSEQ multiplex PCR, and TCRdb holds only the in-frame ones, with some missing. The table records roughly 160,000 clones, 76% of them present only once. The sequenced sample consisted of PBMCs. The receptors originated from a man between 60 and 75 years old in good health and CMV-seronegative.

Written as DNA, the CDR3 is TGTGCCAGCAGCTTAGTTTCGGCAGGGGGTAACTATGGCTACACCTTC. Amino acid sequence: CASSLVSAGGNYGYTF. This chain links TRBV7-2 with TRBJ1-2; 7 positions agree with TRBD1. The J segment lost 1 base and the V segment lost 1 base, leaving 6 bases of the junction unmatched. Germline V gene lookup returns CDR1 SGHTA and CDR2 FQGNSA. The CDR3 covers 16 residues. The full variable domain, its missing parts supplied by reference TRBV7-2 and TRBJ1-2, is GAGVSQSPSNKVTEKGKDVELRCDPISGHTALYWYRQSLGQGLEFLIYFQGNSAPDKSGLPSDRFSAERTGGSVSTLTIQRTQQEDSAVYLCASSLVSAGGNYGYTFGSGTRLTVV.

The chain links TRBV7-9 to TRBJ1-2, with TRBD1 matching 7 bases. V lost 2 bases, J lost 3 bases, and 0 bases stayed unmatched. CDR3 length: 13 residues. Germline CDR1 SEHNR, CDR2 FQNEAQ (reference sequence). The CDR3 region has the DNA TGTGCCAGCAGCTTACAGGGGGACTATGGCTACACCTTC. Its protein is CASSLQGDYGYTF.

This chain links TRBV6-1 with TRBJ2-5; 9 nucleotides line up with TRBD2. This CDR3 contains 15 residues. Trimming at V came to 1 base and at J to 1 base, leaving 1 base not matched to a gene. CDR1 is MNHNS, CDR2 SASEGT, per germline. The CDR3 spells CASSEVGLAQETQYF. As DNA, the CDR3 is TGTGCCAGCAGTGAAGTGGGACTAGCCCAAGAGACCCAGTACTTC.

The rearrangement links TRBV19 to TRBJ1-2, with TRBD1 matching 7 bases. Germline trimming cut 5 bases from V and 0 bases from J; bases unmatched to any gene: 6. Germline values: CDR1 LNHDA, CDR2 SQIVND (reference sequence). This CDR3 contains 15 residues. Here the CDR3 DNA reads TGTGCCAGTAGTCCGACAGGGTTCCCTAACTATGGCTACACCTTC. This gives the protein CASSPTGFPNYGYTF.

V usage is TRBV5-1 and J usage is TRBJ2-1; 8 nucleotides align to TRBD1. This CDR3 is built from 15 residues. Germline CDR1 reads SGHRS; CDR2 reads YFSETQ. V lost 6 bases and J lost 2; bases outside the gene matches: 7. This CDR3 is CASITGTGPYNEQFF. CDR3 coding DNA: TGCGCCAGCATAACCGGGACAGGACCCTACAATGAGCAGTTCTTC.

This clone was counted only a few times. The rearrangement uses TRBV7-2 and TRBJ2-7; TRBD1 is a possible D gene (5 bases). Germline-derived CDR1 and CDR2 are SGHTA and FQGNSA. The V end was cut by 1 base, the J end by 6 bases, with 16 bases between. There are 15 residues in the CDR3. The CDR3 region has the DNA TGTGCCAGCAGCTTAGAGGGTGGTTGGGGCTCCGAGCAGTACTTC. It specifies CASSLEGGWGSEQYF.

The rearrangement uses TRBV6-1 and TRBJ1-3; D might be TRBD1 (6 bases). From germline, CDR1 is MNHNS and CDR2 SASEGT. Trimming shortened V by 7 bases and J by 0 bases, and 13 bases separated the two germline ends. The CDR3 is 15 residues long. CDR3: CASTTGSSSGNTIYF. The CDR3 coding sequence is TGTGCCAGCACCACAGGGTCTAGCTCTGGAAACACCATATATTTT.

This chain links TRBV27 with TRBJ2-7; maybe TRBD2 (5 bases). Deletions cut 6 bases from V and 5 bases from J, with 20 bases between. Germline CDR1 MNHEY, CDR2 SMNVEV (reference sequence). This CDR3 has 15 amino acids. CDR3: CASSIRASRGNEQYF. Written as DNA, the CDR3 is TGTGCCAGCAGCATTAGGGCTAGCAGAGGGAACGAGCAGTACTTC.

This clone was seen a single time. Different DNA sequences within this sample yield the same CDR3. The CDR3 coding sequence is TGCGCCAGCAGCCCGGGACTAGCGGGGGGGCGATCCTACAATGAGCAGTTCTTC. It is translated as CASSPGLAGGRSYNEQFF. The chain links TRBV5-1 to TRBJ2-1, with 16 bases lining up with TRBD2. The germline V gene has CDR1 SGHRS and CDR2 YFSETQ. The CDR3 is 18 residues long. After removal of 4 bases from V and 1 base from J, the junction contained 5 bases not matched to a gene. Full variable domain (outside the CDR3, taken from reference TRBV5-1 and TRBJ2-1): KAGVTQTPRYLIKTRGQQVTLSCSPISGHRSVSWYQQTPGQGLQFLFEYFSETQRNKGNFPGRFSGRQFSNSRSEMNVSTLELGDSALYLCASSPGLAGGRSYNEQFFGPGTRLTVL.

The J gene is TRBJ1-6, the V gene TRBV10-3, with 9 bases identical to TRBD1. This CDR3 has 14 residues. V lost 4 bases to trimming and J lost 10 bases; unmatched junction nucleotides: 5. Germline-derived CDR1 and CDR2 are ENHRY and SYGVKD. The CDR3 sequence: CAISGTGTGSPLHF. CDR3 coding DNA: TGTGCCATCAGTGGAACCGGGACAGGGTCACCCCTCCACTTT.

V gene TRBV5-1 combines with J gene TRBJ2-1, with 14 bases lining up with TRBD2. With V trimmed by 4 bases and J by 9 bases, 6 bases remained unmatched. The CDR3 spans 15 residues. Germline assignment: CDR1 SGHRS and CDR2 YFSETQ. CDR3 DNA: TGCGCCAGCAGCCTGACTAGCGGGGGGGCTATTGAGCAGTTCTTC. This translates into CASSLTSGGAIEQFF.

CDR3 region: CATSIVQWGDTDTQYF. CDR3 in DNA: TGTGCCACCAGCATAGTCCAGTGGGGGGACACAGATACGCAGTATTTT. V usage is TRBV15 and J usage is TRBJ2-3; D perhaps matches TRBD2 (6 bases). This CDR3 has 16 amino acids. The V end lost 4 bases, the J end lost 2 bases, and 16 bases lay between the germline ends. In germline, CDR1 is LNHNV, CDR2 YYDKDF (reference sequence).

The chain has TRBV10-3 and TRBJ2-5; weak D call: TRBD2 (6 bases). Judging by the DNA end, TRBJ2-7 fits better; the J call may be wrong. The CDR3 runs to 12 residues. Germline V lookup: CDR1 ENHRY, CDR2 SYGVKD. CDR3 in DNA: TGTGCCTCCCGGAGGGAGAACTACGAGCAGTACTTC. Translation gives CASRRENYEQYF.

The chain has TRBV10-3 and TRBJ1-5, with D unresolved. CDR3 length: 15 amino acids. Germline V gene data show CDR1 as ENHRY and CDR2 as SYGVKD. Trimming cost V 2 bases and J 0 bases, with 8 bases left between them. For the CDR3, the DNA is TGTGCCATCAGTGAGGGCACCCATAGCAATCAGCCCCAGCATTTT. This codes for CAISEGTHSNQPQHF.

The V and J genes are TRBV5-1 and TRBJ2-5; the D is unclear. The germline V and J ends were trimmed by 4 bases and 5 bases, with 9 bases remaining between them. The CDR3 has 12 amino acids. Germline V lookup: CDR1 SGHRS, CDR2 YFSETQ. The CDR3 sequence: CASSQEMETQYF. The CDR3 DNA sequence: TGCGCCAGCAGCCAAGAGATGGAGACCCAGTACTTC.

This chain joins TRBV29-1 and TRBJ2-2, with 10 bases that match TRBD2. The germline V gene encodes CDR1 SQVTM and CDR2 ANQGSEA. The CDR3 runs 16 residues. V lost 4 bases, J lost 2 bases, and 7 bases stayed unmatched. CDR3 coding DNA: TGCAGCGTTGCGGGTAGCGGGGGGATTAACACCGGGGAGCTGTTTTTT. Its protein is CSVAGSGGINTGELFF.

The chain uses TRBV19 and TRBJ2-1; D perhaps matches TRBD2 (5 bases). Trimming left V 5 bases short and J 2 bases short, with 7 bases between. CDR3 size: 13 residues. CDR1 is LNHDA, CDR2 SQIVND, per germline (reference sequence). In DNA, the CDR3 is TGTGCCAGTAGTTCCGGGACCTACAATGAGCAGTTCTTC. Translation gives CASSSGTYNEQFF.

This clone was recorded a few times. The gene calls are TRBV5-1 and TRBJ2-5; TRBD1 matches at 8 bases. The length of the CDR3 is 15 residues. V shed 0 bases and J 4 bases; nucleotides not matched to a gene: 5. Per germline, CDR1 SGHRS and CDR2 YFSETQ. CDR3 in DNA: TGCGCCAGCAGCTTGGGACAGGGGATGGGAGAGACCCAGTACTTC. As protein: CASSLGQGMGETQYF.

The chain couples TRBV25-1 to TRBJ1-2, with D possibly TRBD1 on 5 matching bases. The germline CDR1 and CDR2 sequences are MGHDK and SYGVNS. This CDR3 contains 11 residues. V lost 4 bases and J 8 bases, leaving 8 bases between the germline ends. This CDR3 is CASSVGRGYTF. In nucleotides, the CDR3 is TGTGCCAGCAGTGTGGGGCGCGGCTACACCTTC.

This chain joins TRBV30 and TRBJ1-2; 8 bases align to TRBD1. This CDR3 region has 15 residues. Germline values: CDR1 GTSNPN, CDR2 SVGIG (reference sequence). V lost 3 bases to trimming and J lost 0 bases; unmatched junction nucleotides: 6. In nucleotides, the CDR3 is TGTGCCTGGAGAATAGGACAGGGAGCTAACTATGGCTACACCTTC. Residues: CAWRIGQGANYGYTF. Complete variable domain (other parts from reference TRBV30 and TRBJ1-2): SQTIHQWPATLVQPVGSPLSLECTVEGTSNPNLYWYRQAAGRGLQLLFYSVGIGQISSEVPQNLSASRPQDRQFILSSKKLLLSDSGFYLCAWRIGQGANYGYTFGSGTRLTVV.